Below, one T cell receptor beta chain is given with its context. This sample is drawn from a study of OX40 agonist ivuxolimab in advanced cancers. This CDR3 contains 13 residues. Germline CDR1 reads LNHNV; CDR2 reads YYDKDF (reference sequence). V lost 3 bases and J 7 bases, leaving 12 bases between the germline ends. The table came from immunoSEQ multiplex PCR; TCRdb's copy has only in-frame clones and leaves some out. This sample carries about 98,000 clones, more than 85% of them seen once, and the ten largest clones take roughly 0.26%. This clonotype was obtained from an adult with an advanced solid tumor such as melanoma, head and neck, liver or kidney cancer. The material sequenced was CD4+ or CD8+ T cells sorted from blood, taken in a trial of the OX40 agonist ivuxolimab. The V gene is TRBV15, the J gene TRBJ1-2; TRBD1 might be the D (6 bases). As DNA, the CDR3 is TGTGCCACCAGCAGGACCCCAGGGGCTGGCTACACCTTC. Amino acid sequence: CATSRTPGAGYTF.